This T cell receptor (beta chain) was recovered during a study of T cell repertoires in cytomegalovirus infection. Study context: From public TCR beta signatures came an indication of both CMV infection and matching HLA type.

One entry per CDR3 protein, called by TCRdb with MiXCR from the reads. The sample comprises some 680,000 distinct CDR3 sequences, about 40% of which are singletons, and more than 2.5% rests with the top ten. V was pared by 8 bases and J by 15 bases, with 14 bases between. This CDR3 is built from 10 residues. CDR1 MNHEY and CDR2 SVGAGI come from the germline V gene. The chain links TRBV6-5 to TRBJ2-1; D might be TRBD1 or TRBD2, each matching 5 bases. The material sequenced was PBMCs. This TCR came from a human donor in good health (CMV status not recorded). Some clones in this sample may be carry-over from other donors' samples. The CDR3 nucleotides are TGTGCCAGCCCGTTTGGGGGTTTGTTCTTC. The encoded protein is CASPFGGLFF.